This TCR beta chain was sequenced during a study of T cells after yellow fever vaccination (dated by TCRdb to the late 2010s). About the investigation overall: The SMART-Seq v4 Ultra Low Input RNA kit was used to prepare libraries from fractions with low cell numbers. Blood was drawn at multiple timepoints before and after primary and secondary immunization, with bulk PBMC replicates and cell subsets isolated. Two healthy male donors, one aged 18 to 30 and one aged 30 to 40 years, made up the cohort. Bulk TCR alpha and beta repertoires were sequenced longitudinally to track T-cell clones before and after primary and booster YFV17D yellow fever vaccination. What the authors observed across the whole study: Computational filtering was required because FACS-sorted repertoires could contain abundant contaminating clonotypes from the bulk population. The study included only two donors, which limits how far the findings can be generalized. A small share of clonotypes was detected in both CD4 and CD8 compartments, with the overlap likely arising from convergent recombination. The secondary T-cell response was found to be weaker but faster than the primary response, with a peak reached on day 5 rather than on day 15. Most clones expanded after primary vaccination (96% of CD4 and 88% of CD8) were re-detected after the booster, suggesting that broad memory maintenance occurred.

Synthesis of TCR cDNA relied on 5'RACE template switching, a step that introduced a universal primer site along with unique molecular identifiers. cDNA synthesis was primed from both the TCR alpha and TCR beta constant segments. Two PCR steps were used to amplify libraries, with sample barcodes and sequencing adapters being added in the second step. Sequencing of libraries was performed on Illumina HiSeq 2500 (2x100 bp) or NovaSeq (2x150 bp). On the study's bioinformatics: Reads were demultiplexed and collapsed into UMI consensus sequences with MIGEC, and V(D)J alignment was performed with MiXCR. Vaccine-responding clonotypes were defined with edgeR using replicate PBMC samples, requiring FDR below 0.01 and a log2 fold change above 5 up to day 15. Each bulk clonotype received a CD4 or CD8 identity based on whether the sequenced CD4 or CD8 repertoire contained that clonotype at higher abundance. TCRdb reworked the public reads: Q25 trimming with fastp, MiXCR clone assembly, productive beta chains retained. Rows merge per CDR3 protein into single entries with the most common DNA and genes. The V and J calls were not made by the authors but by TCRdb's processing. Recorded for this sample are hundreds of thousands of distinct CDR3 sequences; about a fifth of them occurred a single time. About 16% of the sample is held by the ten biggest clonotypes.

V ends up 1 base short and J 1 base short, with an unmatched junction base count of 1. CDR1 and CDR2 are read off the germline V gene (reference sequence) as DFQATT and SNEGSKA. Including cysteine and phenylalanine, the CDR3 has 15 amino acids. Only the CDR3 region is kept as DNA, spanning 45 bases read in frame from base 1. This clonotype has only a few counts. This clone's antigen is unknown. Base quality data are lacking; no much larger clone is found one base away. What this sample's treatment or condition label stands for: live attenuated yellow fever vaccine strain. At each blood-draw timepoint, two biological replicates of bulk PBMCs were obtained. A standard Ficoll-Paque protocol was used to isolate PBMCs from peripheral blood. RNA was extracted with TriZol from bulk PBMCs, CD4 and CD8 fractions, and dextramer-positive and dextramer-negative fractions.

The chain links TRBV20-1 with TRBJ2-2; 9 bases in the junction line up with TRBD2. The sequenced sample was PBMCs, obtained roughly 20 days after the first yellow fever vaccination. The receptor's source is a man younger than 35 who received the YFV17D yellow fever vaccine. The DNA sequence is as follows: TGCAGTGCTAGAGGTAGCGGGGGGAACACCGGGGAGCTGTTTTTT. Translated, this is CSARGSGGNTGELFF.